One sample yielded the 27 T cell receptor beta chains listed below, sequenced in a study of blood T cell repertoires in COVID-19. The assay was immunoSEQ multiplex PCR, and TCRdb's table has in-frame clones only and misses some. The table lists about 190,000 clones, under 85% of them singletons. Sequences were obtained from peripheral blood. These receptors originate from an elderly man with COVID-19, enrolled during active disease.

This clone has only one observation. CDR3 in DNA: TGTGCCAGCCCTTGGGGTATGGACAGGGCTGGCTACACCTTC. Its protein product is CASPWGMDRAGYTF. J is TRBJ1-2 and V is TRBV6-5; 8 nucleotides line up with TRBD1. Germline V gives CDR1 MNHEY, CDR2 SVGAGI. The CDR3 covers 14 residues. V was pared by 8 bases and J by 7 bases, with 12 bases of the junction left unmatched.

The rearrangement uses TRBV12-5 and TRBJ1-5; a possible D gene is TRBD1 (6 bases). V shed 1 base and J shed 5 bases, with 12 bases lying between them. Germline CDR1 and CDR2: LGHNT and FRNRAP. The CDR3 covers 15 residues. The CDR3: CASGLGSAGDQPQHF. CDR3 sequence (DNA): TGTGCTAGTGGTTTGGGTTCGGCAGGGGATCAGCCCCAGCATTTT.

The table lists this clone with a count of one. V is TRBV29-1 and J is TRBJ2-2; D is possibly TRBD2 (6 bases). The ends were cut back, 5 bases at V and 3 bases at J, with 16 bases in the middle. The CDR3 has 15 amino acids. Germline CDR1 SQVTM, CDR2 ANQGSEA. In DNA, the CDR3 is TGCAGCGTTAAATTACCGGGACTTTACACCGGGGAGCTGTTTTTT. It translates to CSVKLPGLYTGELFF.

The chain recombines TRBV7-3 with TRBJ2-1, with D possibly being TRBD1 (6 bases). The germline V and J ends were trimmed by 5 bases and 7 bases, with 12 bases remaining between them. The CDR3 runs to 13 residues. From germline, CDR1 is SGHTA and CDR2 FQGTGA. Here the CDR3 DNA reads TGTGCCAGCAGCAGGGGGTTAGAAAATGAGCAGTTCTTC. It codes for CASSRGLENEQFF.

This clone is a singleton in its sample. This chain joins TRBV9 and TRBJ2-6, with D maybe TRBD1 (5 bases). V was pared by 0 bases and J by 3 bases, with 10 bases between. The CDR3 consists of 16 residues. In germline, CDR1 is SGDLS, CDR2 YYNGEE. The CDR3 here is CASSVGGGVGANVLTF. The CDR3 nucleotides are TGTGCCAGCAGCGTAGGGGGCGGAGTTGGGGCCAACGTCCTGACTTTC.

V and J are TRBV12-5 and TRBJ2-1; D ambiguous. Germline V lookup: CDR1 LGHNT, CDR2 FRNRAP. This CDR3 comprises 13 residues. The V end lost 6 bases, the J end lost 10 bases, and 16 bases lay between the germline ends. The CDR3 spells CASGSSFYFEQFF. CDR3 bases: TGTGCTAGTGGGTCCTCTTTTTATTTCGAGCAGTTCTTC.

CDR3 sequence: CASSLEAGYQPQHF. In DNA, the CDR3 is TGTGCCAGCAGCTTAGAGGCAGGGTACCAGCCCCAGCATTTT. The rearrangement links TRBV7-2 to TRBJ1-5; D perhaps matches TRBD1 (5 bases). Germline CDR1 reads SGHTA; CDR2 reads FQGNSA. Trimming removed 1 base from V and 7 bases from J, with 11 bases in between. This CDR3 spans 14 amino acids. Variable domain in full (rest from reference TRBV7-2 and TRBJ1-5): GAGVSQSPSNKVTEKGKDVELRCDPISGHTALYWYRQSLGQGLEFLIYFQGNSAPDKSGLPSDRFSAERTGGSVSTLTIQRTQQEDSAVYLCASSLEAGYQPQHFGDGTRLSIL.

About this clone: Other DNA sequences of this sample code for an identical CDR3. The chain combines TRBV5-1 with TRBJ2-7; TRBD2 matches 8 bases. V was clipped by 4 bases and J by 1 base; unmatched bases: 4. CDR3 length: 14 amino acids. Germline V lookup: CDR1 SGHRS, CDR2 YFSETQ. For the CDR3, the DNA is TGCGCCAGCAGCCCGGGGGGGAGATCCTACGAGCAGTACTTC. Amino acids: CASSPGGRSYEQYF.

This chain uses TRBV28 with TRBJ2-7; 7 bases are shared with TRBD1. The CDR3 is made up of 12 amino acids. The trim removed 6 bases at V and 6 bases at J, leaving 5 bases unmatched. CDR1 and CDR2 from the germline V gene are MDHEN and SYDVKM. In DNA, the CDR3 is TGTGCCAGCAGCTCGACAGGGTTCGAGCAGTACTTC. As protein: CASSSTGFEQYF.

The J gene is TRBJ2-7, the V gene TRBV5-5; 7 bases map to TRBD1. The germline V gene has CDR1 SGHKS and CDR2 YYEKEE (reference sequence). The CDR3 sequence is 15 residues long. Trimming cost V 0 bases and J 0 bases; bases outside gene matches: 3. The CDR3 region is CASSLEGQSSYEQYF. The DNA of the CDR3 is TGTGCCAGCAGCTTGGAGGGACAGTCCTCCTACGAGCAGTACTTC. Variable domain in full (rest from reference TRBV5-5 and TRBJ2-7): DAGVTQSPTHLIKTRGQQVTLRCSPISGHKSVSWYQQVLGQGPQFIFQYYEKEERGRGNFPDRFSARQFPNYSSELNVNALLLGDSALYLCASSLEGQSSYEQYFGPGTRLTVT.

Only one count was recorded for this clone. The chain has TRBV5-1 and TRBJ1-3; the D gene is possibly TRBD1 (6 bases). Per the germline V gene, CDR1 is SGHRS and CDR2 is YFSETQ. V shed 3 bases and J shed 4 bases, with 17 bases lying between them. CDR3 length: 16 amino acids. The chain's CDR3 is CASSSTGPWAGNTIYF. CDR3 coding DNA: TGCGCCAGCAGCTCCACAGGGCCCTGGGCGGGAAACACCATATATTTT.

V gene TRBV5-6 combines with J gene TRBJ2-7, with D maybe TRBD2 (6 bases). CDR3 length: 13 amino acids. Germline loops: CDR1 SGHDT, CDR2 YYEEEE. Trimming shortened V by 5 bases and J by 3 bases, and 12 bases separated the two germline ends. CDR3 loop: CASSRDSLYEQYF. In DNA, the CDR3 is TGTGCCAGCAGTAGGGACTCACTCTACGAGCAGTACTTC. Filled out from reference TRBV5-6 and TRBJ2-7, the complete variable domain reads DAGVTQSPTHLIKTRGQQVTLRCSPKSGHDTVSWYQQALGQGPQFIFQYYEEEERQRGNFPDRFSGHQFPNYSSELNVNALLLGDSALYLCASSRDSLYEQYFGPGTRLTVT.

This clone has more than one count but fewer than ten. The chain uses TRBV6-5 and TRBJ1-1, with TRBD1 matching over 8 bases. CDR3 length: 13 residues. The germline V gene encodes CDR1 MNHEY and CDR2 SVGAGI. Germline trimming cut 6 bases from V and 6 bases from J; bases unmatched to any gene: 6. The CDR3 sequence: CASRDRAFAEAFF. CDR3 coding DNA: TGTGCCAGCAGGGACAGGGCCTTCGCTGAAGCTTTCTTT.

V gene TRBV6-2 or TRBV6-3 combines with J gene TRBJ2-1, with 10 bases identical to TRBD2. Germline V gene lookup returns CDR1 MNHEY and CDR2 SVGEGT. V was pared by 3 bases and J by 7 bases, with 12 bases of the junction left unmatched. This CDR3 contains 17 residues. The CDR3 region is CASSYRSGGAFNNEQFF. CDR3 DNA sequence: TGTGCCAGCAGTTATCGGAGCGGGGGGGCGTTCAATAATGAGCAGTTCTTC.

The chain's CDR3 is CASSPSGTGVSYEQYF. The CDR3 region has the DNA TGTGCCAGCAGTCCCTCCGGGACAGGGGTTTCCTACGAGCAGTACTTC. The chain recombines TRBV28 with TRBJ2-7; 10 bases match TRBD1. Germline V gives CDR1 MDHEN, CDR2 SYDVKM. Trimming cost V 5 bases and J 1 base; bases outside gene matches: 8. The CDR3 is 16 residues long.

The V call is TRBV7-3, the J call TRBJ2-1, with 8 nucleotides matching TRBD2. Germline V gene sequence: CDR1 SGHTA, CDR2 FQGTGA. The CDR3 totals 15 residues. V shed 0 bases and J 4 bases; nucleotides not matched to a gene: 2. CDR3 DNA sequence: TGTGCCAGCAGCTTAACGAGCGGGGGTTACAATGAGCAGTTCTTC. Translation gives CASSLTSGGYNEQFF.

The J gene is TRBJ1-2, the V gene TRBV12-5; no definite D call. V lost 0 bases and J lost 3, with 8 bases in between. This CDR3 is built from 14 residues. The germline gives CDR1 LGHNT, CDR2 FRNRAP. CDR3 protein: CASGLVPAHYGYTF. In DNA, the CDR3 is TGTGCTAGTGGTTTGGTTCCAGCGCACTATGGCTACACCTTC.

The V call is TRBV5-1, the J call TRBJ2-3; 9 positions match TRBD1. This CDR3 contains 15 residues. The J segment lost 3 bases and the V segment lost 2 bases, leaving 4 bases of the junction unmatched. Germline lookup yields CDR1 SGHRS and CDR2 YFSETQ. The CDR3 is CASSLQGARTDTQYF. CDR3 coding DNA: TGCGCCAGCAGCTTACAGGGGGCCAGGACAGATACGCAGTATTTT.

V and J are TRBV7-3 and TRBJ2-2; no definite D call. CDR3 size: 12 residues. The germline V and J ends were trimmed by 4 bases and 4 bases, with 4 bases remaining between them. The V gene's germline CDR1 is SGHTA and CDR2 FQGTGA. DNA of the CDR3: TGTGCCAGCAGCTCTTCCACCGGGGAGCTGTTTTTT. Its translation: CASSSSTGELFF.

J is TRBJ1-2 and V is TRBV29-1; 7 bases match TRBD1. CDR1 and CDR2 from the germline V gene are SQVTM and ANQGSEA. The CDR3 is made up of 12 amino acids. The V and J ends lost 4 bases and 8 bases, in that order; junction bases with no gene match: 7. CDR3 residues: CSVGQGLWGYTF. The CDR3, as DNA: TGCAGCGTTGGACAGGGCCTTTGGGGCTACACCTTC.

V is TRBV4-2 and J is TRBJ1-5, with D possibly TRBD1 on 5 matching bases. CDR1 and CDR2 from the germline V gene are LGHNA and YNFKEQ. CDR3 length: 16 residues. V was shortened by 4 bases and J by 0 bases, with 13 bases between the two germline ends. The CDR3 here is CASSPSGGGSNQPQHF. The CDR3 nucleotides read TGTGCCAGCAGCCCCAGTGGGGGGGGTAGCAATCAGCCCCAGCATTTT.

V and J are TRBV9 and TRBJ2-3, with a tentative D call TRBD1 (6 bases). Germline V lookup: CDR1 SGDLS, CDR2 YYNGEE. V was pared by 0 bases and J by 5 bases, with 13 bases between. This CDR3 contains 15 residues. The CDR3 reads CASSVVQGQGDTQYF. The CDR3 nucleotides read TGTGCCAGCAGCGTAGTCCAGGGGCAGGGAGATACGCAGTATTTT.

At least ten counts were recorded for this clone. J is TRBJ2-7 and V is TRBV10-1, with a possible D match to TRBD1 (6 bases). The CDR3 spans 15 residues. The germline CDR1 and CDR2 sequences are WNHNN and SYGVQD (reference sequence). V lost 0 bases and J lost 6, with 15 bases in between. Here the CDR3 reads CASSESPKQGFEQYF. The CDR3 DNA sequence: TGCGCCAGCAGTGAGTCCCCAAAGCAGGGGTTCGAGCAGTACTTC.

The rearrangement links TRBV5-1 to TRBJ2-1, with D tentatively TRBD1 (6 bases). The CDR3 contains 15 residues. CDR1 is SGHRS, CDR2 YFSETQ, per germline. V was shortened by 3 bases and J by 4 bases, with 14 bases between the two germline ends. The CDR3 DNA reads as TGCGCCAGCAGCTCGGAGGACAGATCGTACAATGAGCAGTTCTTC. Residues: CASSSEDRSYNEQFF.

This rearrangement joins TRBV18 to TRBJ1-4; D possibly corresponds to TRBD1 (6 bases). CDR1 KGHSH and CDR2 LQKENI come from the germline V gene. This CDR3 is 16 amino acids long. V was trimmed by 3 bases and J by 7 bases, leaving 18 bases between them. This CDR3 reads CASSPAEAGQSEKLFF. The CDR3 region has the DNA TGTGCCAGCTCACCGGCAGAGGCAGGACAGTCTGAAAAACTGTTTTTT.

This clone came up a few times. The chain links TRBV10-3 to TRBJ1-1, with TRBD1 identical over 10 bases. V lost 6 bases and J lost 1; bases outside the gene matches: 2. CDR1 is ENHRY and CDR2 is SYGVKD in the germline V gene. This CDR3 has 14 amino acids. CDR3 DNA sequence: TGTGCCATCAGCCGACAGGGGGCGAACACTGAAGCTTTCTTT. It codes for CAISRQGANTEAFF.

The V call is TRBV10-3, the J call TRBJ2-7; no definite D call. From germline, CDR1 is ENHRY and CDR2 SYGVKD. The length of the CDR3 is 14 residues. Trimming cost V 0 bases and J 1 base, with 7 bases left between them. Written as DNA, the CDR3 is TGTGCCATCAGTGAGTCGTACGGTTCCTACGAGCAGTACTTC. Translated, it gives CAISESYGSYEQYF.